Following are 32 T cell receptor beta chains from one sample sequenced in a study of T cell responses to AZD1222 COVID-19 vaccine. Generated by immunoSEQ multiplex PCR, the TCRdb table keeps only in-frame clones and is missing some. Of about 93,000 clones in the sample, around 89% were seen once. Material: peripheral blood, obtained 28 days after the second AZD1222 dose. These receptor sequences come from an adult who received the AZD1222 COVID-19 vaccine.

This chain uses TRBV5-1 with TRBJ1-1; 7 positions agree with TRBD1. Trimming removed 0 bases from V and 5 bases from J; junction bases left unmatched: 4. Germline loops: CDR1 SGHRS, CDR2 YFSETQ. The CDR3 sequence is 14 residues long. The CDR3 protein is CASSLDRGGTEAFF. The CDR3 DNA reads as TGCGCCAGCAGCTTGGACAGGGGAGGGACTGAAGCTTTCTTT.

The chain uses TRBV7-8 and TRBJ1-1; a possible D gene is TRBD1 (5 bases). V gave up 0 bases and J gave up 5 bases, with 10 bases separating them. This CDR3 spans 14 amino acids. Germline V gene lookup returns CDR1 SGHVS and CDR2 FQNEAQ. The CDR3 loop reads CASSLALGGTEAFF. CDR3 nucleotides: TGTGCCAGCAGCTTAGCGCTGGGGGGGACTGAAGCTTTCTTT.

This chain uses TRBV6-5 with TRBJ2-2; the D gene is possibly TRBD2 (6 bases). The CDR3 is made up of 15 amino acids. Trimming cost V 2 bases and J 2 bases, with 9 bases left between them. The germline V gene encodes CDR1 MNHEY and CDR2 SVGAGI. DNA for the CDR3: TGTGCCAGCAGTTACGGACTACCTAACACCGGGGAGCTGTTTTTT. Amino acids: CASSYGLPNTGELFF.

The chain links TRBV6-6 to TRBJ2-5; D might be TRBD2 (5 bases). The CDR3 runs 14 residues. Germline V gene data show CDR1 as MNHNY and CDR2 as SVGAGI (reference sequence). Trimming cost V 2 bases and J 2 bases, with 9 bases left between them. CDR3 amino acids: CASSYVRGQETQYF. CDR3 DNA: TGTGCCAGCAGTTACGTCCGGGGACAAGAGACCCAGTACTTC.

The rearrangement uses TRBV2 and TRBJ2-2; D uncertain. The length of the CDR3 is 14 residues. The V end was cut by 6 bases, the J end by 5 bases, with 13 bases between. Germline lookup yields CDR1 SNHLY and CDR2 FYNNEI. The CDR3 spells CASSGPLGTGELFF. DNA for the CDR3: TGTGCCAGCAGCGGACCCCTGGGGACCGGGGAGCTGTTTTTT.

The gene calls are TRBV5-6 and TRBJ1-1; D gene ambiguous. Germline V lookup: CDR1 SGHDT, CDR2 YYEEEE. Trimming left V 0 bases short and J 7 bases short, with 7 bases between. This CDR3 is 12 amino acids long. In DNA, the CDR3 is TGTGCCAGCAGCTTGGCGGGGATTGAAGCTTTCTTT. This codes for CASSLAGIEAFF.

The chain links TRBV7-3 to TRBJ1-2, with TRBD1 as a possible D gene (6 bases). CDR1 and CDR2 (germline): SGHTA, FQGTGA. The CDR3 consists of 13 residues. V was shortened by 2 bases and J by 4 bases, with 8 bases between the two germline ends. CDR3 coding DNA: TGTGCCAGCAGCTTAGGGGACACCTATGGCTACACCTTC. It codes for CASSLGDTYGYTF. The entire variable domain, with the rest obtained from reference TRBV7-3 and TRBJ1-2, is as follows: GAGVSQTPSNKVTEKGKYVELRCDPISGHTALYWYRQSLGQGPEFLIYFQGTGAADDSGLPNDRFFAVRPEGSVSTLKIQRTERGDSAVYLCASSLGDTYGYTFGSGTRLTVV.

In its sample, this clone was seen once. The CDR3, as DNA: TGTGCCAGCAGCTTAGACCCGGGACTAGGTCACACAGATACGCAGTATTTT. It specifies CASSLDPGLGHTDTQYF. This chain uses TRBV7-2 with TRBJ2-3, with 8 bases lining up with TRBD2. V lost 1 base, J lost 2 bases, and 8 bases stayed unmatched. The CDR3 sequence is 17 residues long. In germline, CDR1 is SGHTA, CDR2 FQGNSA.

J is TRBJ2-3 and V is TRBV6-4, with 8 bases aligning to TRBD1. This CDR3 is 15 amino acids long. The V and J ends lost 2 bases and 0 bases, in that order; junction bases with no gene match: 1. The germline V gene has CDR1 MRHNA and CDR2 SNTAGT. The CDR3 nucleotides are TGTGCCAGCAGTGACGGACAGGGTAGCACAGATACGCAGTATTTT. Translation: CASSDGQGSTDTQYF.

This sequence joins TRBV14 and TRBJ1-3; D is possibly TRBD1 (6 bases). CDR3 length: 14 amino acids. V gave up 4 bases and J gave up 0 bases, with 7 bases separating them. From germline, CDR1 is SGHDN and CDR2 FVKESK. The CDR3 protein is CASSPGHSGNTIYF. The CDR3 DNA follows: TGTGCCAGCAGCCCGGGACACTCTGGAAACACCATATATTTT.

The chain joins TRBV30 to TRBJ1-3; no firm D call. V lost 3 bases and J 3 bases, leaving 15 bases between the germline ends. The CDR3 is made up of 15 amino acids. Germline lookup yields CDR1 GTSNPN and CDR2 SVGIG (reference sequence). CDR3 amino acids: CAWRLSARFGNTIYF. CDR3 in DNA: TGTGCCTGGAGGCTTTCAGCCCGTTTTGGAAACACCATATATTTT.

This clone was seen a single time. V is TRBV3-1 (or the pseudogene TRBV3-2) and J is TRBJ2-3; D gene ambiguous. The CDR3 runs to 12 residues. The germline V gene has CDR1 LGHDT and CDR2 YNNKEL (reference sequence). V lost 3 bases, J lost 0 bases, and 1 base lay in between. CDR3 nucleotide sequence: TGTGCCAGCAGCCATAGCACAGATACGCAGTATTTT. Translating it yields CASSHSTDTQYF.

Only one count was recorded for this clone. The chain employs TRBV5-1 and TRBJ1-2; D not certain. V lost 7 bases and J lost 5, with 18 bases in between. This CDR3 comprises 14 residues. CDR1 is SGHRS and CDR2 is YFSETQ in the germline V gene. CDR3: CASGLAGLGYGYTF. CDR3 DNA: TGCGCCAGCGGACTGGCGGGATTAGGGTATGGCTACACCTTC. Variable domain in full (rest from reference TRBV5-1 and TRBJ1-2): KAGVTQTPRYLIKTRGQQVTLSCSPISGHRSVSWYQQTPGQGLQFLFEYFSETQRNKGNFPGRFSGRQFSNSRSEMNVSTLELGDSALYLCASGLAGLGYGYTFGSGTRLTVV.

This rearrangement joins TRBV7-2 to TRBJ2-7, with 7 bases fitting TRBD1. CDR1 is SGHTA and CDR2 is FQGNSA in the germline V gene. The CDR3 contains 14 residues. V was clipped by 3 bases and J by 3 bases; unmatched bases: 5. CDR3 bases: TGTGCCAGCAGCTTCGCGACAGGGATCTACGAGCAGTACTTC. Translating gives CASSFATGIYEQYF.

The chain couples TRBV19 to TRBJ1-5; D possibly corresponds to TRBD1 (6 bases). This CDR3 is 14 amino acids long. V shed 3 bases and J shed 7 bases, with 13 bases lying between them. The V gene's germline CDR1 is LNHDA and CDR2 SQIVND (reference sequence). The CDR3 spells CASSISGAGQPQHF. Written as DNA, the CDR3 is TGTGCCAGTAGTATTTCAGGGGCCGGACAGCCCCAGCATTTT.

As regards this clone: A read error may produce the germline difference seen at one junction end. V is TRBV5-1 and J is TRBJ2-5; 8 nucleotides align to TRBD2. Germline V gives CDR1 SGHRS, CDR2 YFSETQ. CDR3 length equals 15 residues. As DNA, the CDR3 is TGCGCCAGCTGCTTGGGACGGGGGGGCCTGGAGACCCAGTACTTC. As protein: CASCLGRGGLETQYF.

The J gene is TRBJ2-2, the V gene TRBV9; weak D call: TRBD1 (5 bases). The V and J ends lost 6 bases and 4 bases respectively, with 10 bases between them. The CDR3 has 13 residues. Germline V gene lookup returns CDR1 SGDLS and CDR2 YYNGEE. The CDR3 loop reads CASTLGRTGELFF. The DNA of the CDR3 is TGTGCCAGCACCCTGGGGCGCACCGGGGAGCTGTTTTTT. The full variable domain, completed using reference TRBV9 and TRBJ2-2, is DSGVTQTPKHLITATGQRVTLRCSPRSGDLSVYWYQQSLDQGLQFLIQYYNGEERAKGNILERFSAQQFPDLHSELNLSSLELGDSALYFCASTLGRTGELFFGEGSRLTVL.

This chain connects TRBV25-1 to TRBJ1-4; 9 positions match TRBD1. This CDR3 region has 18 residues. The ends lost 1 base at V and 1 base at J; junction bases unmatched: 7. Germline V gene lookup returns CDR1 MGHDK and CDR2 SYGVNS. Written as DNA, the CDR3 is TGTGCCAGCAGTGAATCGCCGGGACAGGGCTTAACTAATGAAAAACTGTTTTTT. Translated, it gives CASSESPGQGLTNEKLFF.

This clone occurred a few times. The CDR3 spells CASSERQGNYGYTF. CDR3 nucleotides: TGTGCCAGCAGCGAACGACAAGGCAACTATGGCTACACCTTC. V gene TRBV21-1 combines with J gene TRBJ1-2; the table's D call, TRBD1, has no DNA check behind it. TRBV21-1 is a known pseudogene. The CDR3 has 14 residues.

The CDR3 spells CASSWAPTSGEQFF. CDR3 coding DNA: TGTGCCAGCAGCTGGGCCCCTACTAGCGGAGAGCAGTTCTTC. This chain uses TRBV5-5 with TRBJ2-1, with 8 bases lining up with TRBD2. The germline V gene encodes CDR1 SGHKS and CDR2 YYEKEE (reference sequence). The CDR3 runs to 14 residues. The V and J ends lost 3 bases and 10 bases, in that order; junction bases with no gene match: 9.

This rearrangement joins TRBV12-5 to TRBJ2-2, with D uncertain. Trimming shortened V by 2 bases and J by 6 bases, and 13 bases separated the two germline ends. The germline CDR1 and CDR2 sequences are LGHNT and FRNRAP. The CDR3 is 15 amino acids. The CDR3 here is CASGLIWTFPGELFF. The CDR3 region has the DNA TGTGCTAGTGGTTTGATCTGGACGTTTCCCGGGGAGCTGTTTTTT.

CDR3 bases: TGCGCCAGCAGCTTGATCGGGGGTAGATCCACAGATACGCAGTATTTT. Its translation is CASSLIGGRSTDTQYF. The J gene is TRBJ2-3, the V gene TRBV5-1, with a weak D call TRBD2 (6 bases). The V end was cut by 1 base, the J end by 2 bases, with 14 bases between. Looked up from germline, CDR1 is SGHRS and CDR2 is YFSETQ. The CDR3 is made up of 16 amino acids. Using reference TRBV5-1 and TRBJ2-3 for the parts outside the CDR3, the full variable domain is KAGVTQTPRYLIKTRGQQVTLSCSPISGHRSVSWYQQTPGQGLQFLFEYFSETQRNKGNFPGRFSGRQFSNSRSEMNVSTLELGDSALYLCASSLIGGRSTDTQYFGPGTRLTVL.

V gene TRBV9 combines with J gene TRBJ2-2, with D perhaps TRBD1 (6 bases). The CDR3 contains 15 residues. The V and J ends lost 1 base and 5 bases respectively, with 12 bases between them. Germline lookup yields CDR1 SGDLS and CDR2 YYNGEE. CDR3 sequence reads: CASSVRQGKTGELFF. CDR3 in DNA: TGTGCCAGCAGCGTACGGCAGGGGAAGACCGGGGAGCTGTTTTTT.

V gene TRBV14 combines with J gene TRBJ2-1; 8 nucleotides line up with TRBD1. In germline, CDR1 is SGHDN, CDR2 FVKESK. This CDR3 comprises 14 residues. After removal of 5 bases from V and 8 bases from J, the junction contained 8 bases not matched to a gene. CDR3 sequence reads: CASSEDRALDEQFF. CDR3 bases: TGTGCCAGCAGCGAGGACAGGGCCCTGGATGAGCAGTTCTTC.

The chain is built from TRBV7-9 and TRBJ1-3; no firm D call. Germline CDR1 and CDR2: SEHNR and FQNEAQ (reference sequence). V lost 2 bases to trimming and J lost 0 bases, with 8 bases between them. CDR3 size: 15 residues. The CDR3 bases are TGTGCCAGCAGCTTATCGCTGGGCTCTGGAAACACCATATATTTT. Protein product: CASSLSLGSGNTIYF.

The CDR3 nucleotides read TGTGCCTGGGTACGGGGGCGCTCACCCCTCCACTTT. Translated, it gives CAWVRGRSPLHF. The genes are TRBV30 and TRBJ1-6, with D tentatively TRBD1 (6 bases). V was shortened by 5 bases and J by 10 bases, with 12 bases between the two germline ends. There are 12 residues in the CDR3. From germline, CDR1 is GTSNPN and CDR2 SVGIG (reference sequence).

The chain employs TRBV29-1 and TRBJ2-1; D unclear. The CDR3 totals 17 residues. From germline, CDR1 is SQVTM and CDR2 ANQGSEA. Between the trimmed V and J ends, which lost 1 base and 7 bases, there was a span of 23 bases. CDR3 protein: CSVEASFLGLLGNEQFF. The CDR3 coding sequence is TGCAGCGTTGAAGCAAGCTTCCTGGGGTTACTTGGGAATGAGCAGTTCTTC.

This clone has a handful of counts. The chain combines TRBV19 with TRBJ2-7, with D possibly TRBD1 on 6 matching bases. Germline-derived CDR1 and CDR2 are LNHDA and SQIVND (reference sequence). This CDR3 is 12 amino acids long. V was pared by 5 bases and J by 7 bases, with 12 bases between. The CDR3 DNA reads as TGTGCCAGTAGTGTCGGACAGTCGGAGCAGTACTTC. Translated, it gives CASSVGQSEQYF.

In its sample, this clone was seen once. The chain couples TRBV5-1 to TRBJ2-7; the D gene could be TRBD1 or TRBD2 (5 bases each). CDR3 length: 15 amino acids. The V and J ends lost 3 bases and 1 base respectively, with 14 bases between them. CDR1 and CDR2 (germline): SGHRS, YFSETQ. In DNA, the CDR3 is TGCGCCAGCAGCTCCGGGACCTGGTCATCCTACGAGCAGTACTTC. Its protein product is CASSSGTWSSYEQYF.

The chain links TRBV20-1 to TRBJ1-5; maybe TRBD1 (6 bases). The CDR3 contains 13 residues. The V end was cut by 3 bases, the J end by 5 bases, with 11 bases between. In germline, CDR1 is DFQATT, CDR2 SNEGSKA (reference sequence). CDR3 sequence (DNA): TGCAGTGCTAGTTCAGGGGTCTATCAGCCCCAGCATTTT. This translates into CSASSGVYQPQHF.

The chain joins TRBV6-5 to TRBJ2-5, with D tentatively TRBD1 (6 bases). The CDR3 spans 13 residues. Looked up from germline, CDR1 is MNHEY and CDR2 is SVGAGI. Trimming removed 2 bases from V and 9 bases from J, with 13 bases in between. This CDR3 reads CASSYGREGAQYF. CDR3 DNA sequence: TGTGCCAGCAGTTACGGGCGAGAGGGGGCCCAGTACTTC.

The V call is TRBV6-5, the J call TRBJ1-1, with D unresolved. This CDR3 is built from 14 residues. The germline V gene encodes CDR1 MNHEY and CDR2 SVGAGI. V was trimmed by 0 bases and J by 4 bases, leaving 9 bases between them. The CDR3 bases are TGTGCCAGCAGTTACTCGCCGCCGACCACTGAAGCTTTCTTT. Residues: CASSYSPPTTEAFF.